This T cell receptor (beta chain) was sequenced in a study of neoadjuvant nivolumab and ipilimumab in lung cancer. Method: immunoSEQ multiplex PCR; TCRdb's copy keeps in-frame clones and lacks some. The table lists about 7,300 clones, 85% to 90% of them singletons, with under 7% in the top ten. Per germline, CDR1 MNHNS and CDR2 SASEGT. Trimming cost V 4 bases and J 3 bases; bases outside gene matches: 5. The CDR3 consists of 14 residues. This clonotype was obtained from an adult with non-small cell lung cancer. The sequenced sample was tumor tissue, obtained after neoadjuvant nivolumab, alone or with ipilimumab, at or shortly before surgery. The rearrangement uses TRBV6-1 and TRBJ2-5; 7 bases align to TRBD1. CDR3 bases: TGTGCCAGCAGTGGACAGGGCTCCGAAGAGACCCAGTACTTC. Translation: CASSGQGSEETQYF.